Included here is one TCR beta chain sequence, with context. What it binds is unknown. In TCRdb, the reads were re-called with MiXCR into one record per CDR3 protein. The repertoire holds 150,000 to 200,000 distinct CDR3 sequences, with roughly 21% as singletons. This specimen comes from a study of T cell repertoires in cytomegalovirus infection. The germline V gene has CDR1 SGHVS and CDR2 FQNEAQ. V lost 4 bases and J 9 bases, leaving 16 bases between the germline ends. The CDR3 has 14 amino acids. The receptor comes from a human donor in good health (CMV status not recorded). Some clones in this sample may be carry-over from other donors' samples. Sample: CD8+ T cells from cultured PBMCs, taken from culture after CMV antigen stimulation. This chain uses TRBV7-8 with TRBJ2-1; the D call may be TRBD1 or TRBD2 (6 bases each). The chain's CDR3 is CASSSGDSNIEQFF. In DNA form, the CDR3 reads TGTGCCAGCAGCTCAGGGGACTCCAACATTGAGCAGTTCTTC.